The 20 T cell receptor beta chains listed next were all sequenced from one sample in a study of T-cell reconstitution after alpha-beta-depleted transplantation in children. Unique molecular identifiers were incorporated during preparation of the TCRbeta library. Using its own MiXCR run on the PCR reads, TCRdb lists one record per CDR3 protein. The table has around 420,000 distinct CDR3 sequences, under 20% seen once. The sample consisted of PBMCs, mostly from graft donor cells, taken 360 days after TCRalphabeta/CD19-depleted stem cell transplant. The receptor set was obtained from a boy in the first two years of life who had a stem cell transplant for Wiskott-Aldrich syndrome, so the T cells may come from the graft donor.

V is TRBV20-1 and J is TRBJ2-5; TRBD2 aligns across 7 bases. V was clipped by 3 bases and J by 1 base; unmatched bases: 8. Germline V gene sequence: CDR1 DFQATT, CDR2 SNEGSKA (reference sequence). This CDR3 region has 15 residues. DNA for the CDR3: TGCAGTGCTAGGGCCTATGGACTAGGCCAAGAGACCCAGTACTTC. It translates to CSARAYGLGQETQYF.

This clonotype was seen a few times. The chain carries TRBV4-1 and TRBJ2-7; TRBD1 agrees at 9 bases. The CDR3 is 15 amino acids. Germline V gene data show CDR1 as MGHRA and CDR2 as YSYEKL. The V gene end was trimmed by 5 bases and the J gene end by 3 bases; junction bases not matched to a gene: 8. In DNA, the CDR3 is TGCGCCAGCAGCACTCCGGGACAGGGAATCTACGAGCAGTACTTC. This translates into CASSTPGQGIYEQYF.

This clonotype has a handful of counts. The chain recombines TRBV6-1 with TRBJ2-1; D gene uncertain. CDR1 and CDR2 (germline): MNHNS, SASEGT. This CDR3 is built from 16 residues. Trimming left V 6 bases short and J 4 bases short, with 19 bases between. This CDR3 reads CASSPFPNPSYNEQFF. DNA of the CDR3: TGTGCCAGCAGCCCCTTCCCCAACCCCTCTTACAATGAGCAGTTCTTC.

This clonotype was seen only a few times. V and J are TRBV10-3 and TRBJ1-1; D remains ambiguous. V shed 11 bases and J shed 1 base, with 23 bases lying between them. This CDR3 is built from 16 residues. Germline V lookup: CDR1 ENHRY, CDR2 SYGVKD. DNA for the CDR3: TGTGCCTCAACACCGACCGCGCCTAACCAGAACACTGAAGCTTTCTTT. It encodes CASTPTAPNQNTEAFF.

This clonotype came up a few times. This chain links TRBV7-8 with TRBJ2-5, with 7 bases aligning to TRBD1. The length of the CDR3 is 16 residues. Germline CDR1 and CDR2: SGHVS and FQNEAQ. V lost 6 bases to trimming and J lost 5 bases; unmatched junction nucleotides: 15. The CDR3 region is CASSPDRVLVRETQYF. CDR3 nucleotides: TGTGCCAGCAGTCCCGACAGGGTGTTGGTTAGGGAGACCCAGTACTTC.

This chain uses TRBV6-1 with TRBJ1-4; TRBD1 agrees at 8 bases. J lost 8 bases, V lost 6 bases, and 8 bases had no gene match. This CDR3 has 14 amino acids. Germline values: CDR1 MNHNS, CDR2 SASEGT. CDR3 amino acids: CASSTGGRREKLFF. The CDR3 nucleotides read TGTGCCAGCAGCACAGGGGGAAGAAGGGAAAAACTGTTTTTT.

The CDR3 bases are TGTGCCACCAGCAGCCAGGGTGGTAAGGAGACCCAGTACTTC. Translation gives CATSSQGGKETQYF. The rearrangement uses TRBV15 and TRBJ2-5; D perhaps matches TRBD1 (5 bases). Germline V gene lookup returns CDR1 LNHNV and CDR2 YYDKDF (reference sequence). This CDR3 comprises 14 residues. Trimming took off 3 bases at V and 5 bases at J, with 13 bases between the two ends. The whole variable domain, filled in from reference TRBV15 and TRBJ2-5, reads DAMVIQNPRYQVTQFGKPVTLSCSQTLNHNVMYWYQQKSSQAPKLLFHYYDKDFNNEADTPDNFQSRRPNTSFCFLDIRSPGLGDTAMYLCATSSQGGKETQYFGPGTRLLVL.

This clonotype was observed a few times. The chain links TRBV27 to TRBJ2-1; TRBD2 aligns across 9 bases. The J segment lost 2 bases and the V segment lost 6 bases, leaving 11 bases of the junction unmatched. The CDR3 is 17 amino acids. Germline CDR1 MNHEY, CDR2 SMNVEV (reference sequence). CDR3 in DNA: TGTGCCAGCAGGACTAGCGGTTTCTTGAGAACCTACAATGAGCAGTTCTTC. Protein sequence: CASRTSGFLRTYNEQFF.

This clonotype came up a few times. The chain couples TRBV30 to TRBJ2-3, with 7 nucleotides matching TRBD2. Germline V CDR1 and CDR2: GTSNPN, SVGIG (reference sequence). The length of the CDR3 is 14 residues. V was clipped by 2 bases and J by 3 bases; unmatched bases: 5. This CDR3 is CAWSSGGGTDTQYF. The CDR3 coding sequence is TGTGCCTGGAGTTCTGGGGGGGGGACAGATACGCAGTATTTT. The whole variable domain, filled in from reference TRBV30 and TRBJ2-3, reads SQTIHQWPATLVQPVGSPLSLECTVEGTSNPNLYWYRQAAGRGLQLLFYSVGIGQISSEVPQNLSASRPQDRQFILSSKKLLLSDSGFYLCAWSSGGGTDTQYFGPGTRLTVL.

This clonotype was seen more than once but under ten times. The chain uses TRBV7-9 and TRBJ2-5, with 8 nucleotides matching TRBD2. The CDR3 consists of 16 residues. Germline V lookup: CDR1 SEHNR, CDR2 FQNEAQ (reference sequence). Trimming took 1 base from V and 6 from J; bases not matched to a gene: 10. The CDR3 bases are TGTGCCAGCAGCTTAGGCCGGGGGGGGTCCGGACAGACCCAGTACTTC. It yields the protein CASSLGRGGSGQTQYF.

The table lists this clonotype with a few counts. The chain couples TRBV11-2 to TRBJ2-7, with D tentatively TRBD2 (6 bases). The CDR3 contains 15 residues. V was pared by 5 bases and J by 3 bases, with 17 bases between. In germline, CDR1 is SGHAT, CDR2 FQNNGV. The CDR3 here is CASSQTPGRNYEQYF. DNA of the CDR3: TGTGCCAGCAGCCAGACTCCTGGGAGGAACTACGAGCAGTACTTC.

In this sample, this clonotype turned up a few times. This chain links TRBV27 with TRBJ1-4, with 7 bases that match TRBD1. The CDR3 sequence is 15 residues long. V was pared by 5 bases and J by 5 bases, with 8 bases of the junction left unmatched. The germline V gene encodes CDR1 MNHEY and CDR2 SMNVEV (reference sequence). CDR3: CASSPRTGKNEKLFF. The CDR3 DNA reads TGTGCCAGCAGTCCCCGGACAGGAAAAAATGAAAAACTGTTTTTT.

The V and J genes are TRBV5-1 and TRBJ2-7; 7 positions agree with TRBD2. This CDR3 region has 14 residues. Germline CDR1 and CDR2: SGHRS and YFSETQ. With 2 bases clipped from V and 0 bases from J, the junction kept 2 bases outside the gene matches. The chain's CDR3 is CASSFAGVSYEQYF. CDR3 bases: TGCGCCAGCAGCTTCGCGGGGGTCTCCTACGAGCAGTACTTC.

The chain joins TRBV12-3 or TRBV12-4 to TRBJ2-1, with 12 bases aligning to TRBD2. This CDR3 has 17 amino acids. Trimming took 5 bases from V and 4 from J; bases not matched to a gene: 9. The DNA of the CDR3 is TGTGCCAGCAGTCCATATATCGGACTAGCGGGATACAATGAGCAGTTCTTC. Translation gives CASSPYIGLAGYNEQFF.

The V and J genes are TRBV11-2 and TRBJ2-3; D is unresolved. Trimming shortened V by 5 bases and J by 5 bases, and 8 bases separated the two germline ends. Germline CDR1 SGHAT, CDR2 FQNNGV. The CDR3 totals 12 residues. This chain's CDR3 is CASSPLIDTQYF. Written as DNA, the CDR3 is TGTGCCAGCAGCCCGCTTATAGATACGCAGTATTTT.

CDR3 in DNA: TGTGCCAGCAGCTTGGCCGCCGGGACTAGCGGGAGGGCCCTGAGCTCCTACAATGAGCAGTTCTTC. Encoded protein: CASSLAAGTSGRALSSYNEQFF. This chain connects TRBV5-4 to TRBJ2-1, with 16 bases lining up with TRBD2. Trimming at V came to 0 bases and at J to 0 bases, leaving 12 bases not matched to a gene. The CDR3 has 22 residues. The V gene's germline CDR1 is SGHNT and CDR2 YYREEE (reference sequence).

J is TRBJ2-5 and V is TRBV6-2 or TRBV6-3; D ambiguous. The CDR3 runs 12 residues. In germline, CDR1 is MNHEY, CDR2 SVGEGT. Between the trimmed V and J ends, which lost 6 bases and 7 bases, there was a span of 12 bases. CDR3 nucleotide sequence: TGTGCCAGCAGCCTACCGGAAGGGACCCAGTACTTC. This encodes CASSLPEGTQYF.

The rearrangement links TRBV24-1 to TRBJ2-2, with a weak D call TRBD1 (7 bases). Trimming left V 6 bases short and J 4 bases short, with 20 bases between. The CDR3 extends over 17 amino acids. CDR1 and CDR2 (germline): KGHDR, SFDVKD. DNA of the CDR3: TGTGCCACCAGTAGCGAGAGGAGGGGGCAAGGCACCGGGGAGCTGTTTTTT. This codes for CATSSERRGQGTGELFF.

The chain is built from TRBV20-1 and TRBJ1-1; D not certain. The V and J ends lost 2 bases and 1 base respectively, with 17 bases between them. This CDR3 comprises 16 residues. Germline V lookup: CDR1 DFQATT, CDR2 SNEGSKA (reference sequence). The CDR3: CSARPAVGSGNTEAFF. The CDR3 DNA follows: TGCAGTGCTAGACCCGCAGTGGGCTCGGGGAACACTGAAGCTTTCTTT.

The gene calls are TRBV24-1 and TRBJ2-1; D gene unclear. Trimming left V 2 bases short and J 7 bases short, with 8 bases between. CDR1 is KGHDR and CDR2 is SFDVKD in the germline V gene. This CDR3 is built from 13 residues. In DNA, the CDR3 is TGTGCCACCAGTGATTCGCCGGCGAATGAGCAGTTCTTC. This gives the protein CATSDSPANEQFF.